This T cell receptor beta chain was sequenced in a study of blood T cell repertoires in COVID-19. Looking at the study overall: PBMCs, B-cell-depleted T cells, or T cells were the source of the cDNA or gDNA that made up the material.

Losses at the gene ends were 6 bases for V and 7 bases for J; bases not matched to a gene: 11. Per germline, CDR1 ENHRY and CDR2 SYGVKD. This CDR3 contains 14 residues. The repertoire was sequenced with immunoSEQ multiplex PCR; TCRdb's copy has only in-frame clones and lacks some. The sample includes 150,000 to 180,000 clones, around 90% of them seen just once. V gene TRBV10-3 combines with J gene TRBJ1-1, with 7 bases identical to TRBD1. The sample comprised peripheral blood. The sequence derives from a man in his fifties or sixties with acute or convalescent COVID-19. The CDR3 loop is CAIRRQGSIGEAFF. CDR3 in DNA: TGTGCCATCAGGAGACAGGGTAGTATTGGTGAAGCTTTCTTT.